Shown below are 20 T cell receptor beta chains from a single sample sequenced in a study of blood T cell repertoires in COVID-19. Only in-frame clones appear in the TCRdb table, and some are missing; sequencing was by immunoSEQ multiplex PCR. The sample shows 70,000 to 95,000 clones, 80% to 90% of them seen only once. Sample: peripheral blood. The receptors here all came from a man aged 70-80 years with active or convalescent COVID-19.

The rearrangement uses TRBV23-1 and TRBJ1-6, with D tentatively TRBD1 (5 bases). TRBV23-1 is sorted into the ORF group, with uncertain function. The V end lost 11 bases, the J end lost 9 bases, and 14 bases lay between the germline ends. The CDR3 has 12 residues. CDR3 residues: CACRTGGSPLHF. The CDR3 DNA reads as TGCGCCTGCCGTACAGGTGGTTCACCCCTCCACTTT.

In nucleotides, the CDR3 is TGTGCCAGCAGCCCCACGGGGGGACAGGACAATCAGCCCCAGCATTTT. It specifies CASSPTGGQDNQPQHF. This chain links TRBV7-6 with TRBJ1-5; 8 bases align to TRBD1. Unmatched junction bases numbered 9, after V lost 5 bases and J lost 3 bases. CDR3 length: 16 amino acids. Germline-derived CDR1 and CDR2 are SGHVS and FNYEAQ.

This clone was detected only once. The J gene is TRBJ2-5, the V gene TRBV15; tentatively, D is TRBD1 (6 bases). The CDR3 length is 13 residues. V lost 4 bases and J 4 bases, leaving 10 bases between the germline ends. Germline V gene lookup returns CDR1 LNHNV and CDR2 YYDKDF (reference sequence). Here the CDR3 DNA reads TGTGCCACCAGCACCCTGACAGGAGAGACCCAGTACTTC. Translating gives CATSTLTGETQYF.

The V gene is TRBV21-1, the J gene TRBJ1-1; the DNA was not used to check the table's D call, TRBD1. TRBV21-1 constitutes a pseudogene. There are 15 residues in the CDR3. The CDR3 sequence is CASTLTRGGVGEAFF. In nucleotides, the CDR3 is TGTGCCAGCACCCTCACGAGAGGGGGCGTGGGTGAAGCTTTCTTT.

The gene calls are TRBV5-4 and TRBJ1-3; 7 nucleotides agree with TRBD1. CDR1 and CDR2 from the germline V gene are SGHNT and YYREEE (reference sequence). This CDR3 comprises 15 residues. V shed 4 bases and J 0 bases; nucleotides not matched to a gene: 4. The chain's CDR3 is CASSPGTDSGNTIYF. The CDR3 DNA sequence: TGTGCCAGCAGCCCGGGGACAGACTCTGGAAACACCATATATTTT. Looking up the rest from reference TRBV5-4 and TRBJ1-3 gives the full variable domain: ETGVTQSPTHLIKTRGQQVTLRCSSQSGHNTVSWYQQALGQGPQFIFQYYREEENGRGNFPPRFSGLQFPNYSSELNVNALELDDSALYLCASSPGTDSGNTIYFGEGSWLTVV.

In regard to this clone: Sequence at one end of the junction differs from germline and may be a read error. The chain joins TRBV6-2 or TRBV6-3 to TRBJ2-5, with D possibly being TRBD2 (6 bases). CDR1 is MNHEY, CDR2 SVGEGT, per germline. The length of the CDR3 is 16 residues. CDR3 in DNA: TGTGCCAGCAGCTACTGGAGGGGCACCTACCAAGAGACCCAGTACTTC. It encodes CASSYWRGTYQETQYF.

This clone was picked up one time. The chain couples TRBV12-3 or TRBV12-4 to TRBJ2-5; TRBD2 aligns across 10 bases. With V trimmed by 6 bases and J by 3 bases, 1 base remained unmatched. This CDR3 region has 13 residues. The CDR3 DNA follows: TGTGCCAGCAGGCTAGCGGGAGAAGAGACCCAGTACTTC. Translating gives CASRLAGEETQYF.

The rearrangement links TRBV6-5 to TRBJ2-1, with 12 bases that match TRBD2. The CDR3 has 15 residues. CDR1 MNHEY and CDR2 SVGAGI come from the germline V gene. The junction had 10 bases not matched to a gene; V was cut back by 7 bases and J by 9 bases. The CDR3 DNA reads TGTGCCAGCACCAGACTAGCGGGAGTGGGCGGTGAGCAGTTCTTC. Its protein is CASTRLAGVGGEQFF.

The chain links TRBV6-5 to TRBJ1-2; D gene uncertain. Trimming removed 5 bases from V and 5 bases from J, with 6 bases in between. Germline CDR1 and CDR2: MNHEY and SVGAGI. The CDR3 length is 11 residues. The CDR3 here is CASSQMYGYTF. The CDR3, as DNA: TGTGCCAGCAGTCAGATGTATGGCTACACCTTC.

This CDR3 is CASMRGGITDTQYF. Written as DNA, the CDR3 is TGTGCCAGCATGAGGGGCGGGATCACAGATACGCAGTATTTT. The rearrangement joins TRBV27 to TRBJ2-3; the D gene is possibly TRBD2 (6 bases). V was trimmed by 7 bases and J by 2 bases, leaving 13 bases between them. The CDR3 covers 14 residues. Germline V gene lookup returns CDR1 MNHEY and CDR2 SMNVEV (reference sequence).

V gene TRBV5-6 combines with J gene TRBJ2-3; a possible D gene is TRBD1 (6 bases). The germline gives CDR1 SGHDT, CDR2 YYEEEE. Between the trimmed V and J ends, which lost 3 bases and 0 bases, there was a span of 14 bases. The length of the CDR3 is 16 residues. The CDR3 loop is CASSSERQDSTDTQYF. In DNA, the CDR3 is TGTGCCAGCAGCTCCGAACGACAGGACAGCACAGATACGCAGTATTTT.

This chain connects TRBV5-1 to TRBJ2-1, with D possibly matching TRBD2 (6 bases). V lost 0 bases to trimming and J lost 1 base, with 8 bases between them. This CDR3 has 15 amino acids. CDR1 SGHRS and CDR2 YFSETQ come from the germline V gene. CDR3 bases: TGCGCCAGCAGCTTGGCGGAGGGGTCCTACAATGAGCAGTTCTTC. It codes for CASSLAEGSYNEQFF.

This chain joins TRBV6-5 and TRBJ2-7; D gene ambiguous. The germline V gene has CDR1 MNHEY and CDR2 SVGAGI. Deletions cut 6 bases from V and 0 bases from J, with 6 bases between. The CDR3 extends over 12 amino acids. As DNA, the CDR3 is TGTGCCAGCAGCAAGAGCTCCTACGAGCAGTACTTC. Translated, it gives CASSKSSYEQYF.

This chain joins TRBV5-1 and TRBJ1-5, with TRBD1 matching 7 bases. V lost 3 bases, J lost 4 bases, and 4 bases stayed unmatched. Germline V lookup: CDR1 SGHRS, CDR2 YFSETQ. The CDR3 consists of 14 residues. The CDR3 here is CASSSGTENQPQHF. DNA of the CDR3: TGCGCCAGCAGCTCCGGGACAGAGAATCAGCCCCAGCATTTT.

The rearrangement joins TRBV7-3 to TRBJ2-3, with 7 bases identical to TRBD1. The CDR3 is 16 residues long. The germline CDR1 and CDR2 sequences are SGHTA and FQGTGA. V shed 1 base, J shed 1 base, and the junction held 5 bases outside the gene matches. This CDR3 reads CASSLNEGAGTDTQYF. In DNA form, the CDR3 reads TGTGCCAGCAGCTTAAACGAGGGGGCAGGCACAGATACGCAGTATTTT.

This chain joins TRBV7-2 and TRBJ2-7; 7 bases are shared with TRBD1. Germline CDR1 reads SGHTA; CDR2 reads FQGNSA. V dropped 1 base and J dropped 1; count of bases not matched to a gene: 4. This CDR3 has 15 amino acids. CDR3 bases: TGTGCCAGCAGCTTAGACAGGGGTATTTCCTACGAGCAGTACTTC. Its translation: CASSLDRGISYEQYF.

The V gene is TRBV10-3, the J gene TRBJ2-1, with D possibly TRBD1 on 5 matching bases. The length of the CDR3 is 13 residues. Per the germline V gene, CDR1 is ENHRY and CDR2 is SYGVKD. V was cut by 8 bases and J by 5 bases, with 13 bases left in between. CDR3 in amino acids: CAIEQQGDNEQFF. The CDR3 DNA sequence: TGTGCCATCGAGCAGCAGGGTGACAATGAGCAGTTCTTC.

This sequence joins TRBV20-1 and TRBJ1-5; maybe TRBD1 (5 bases). This CDR3 is 12 amino acids long. CDR1 and CDR2 (germline): DFQATT, SNEGSKA (reference sequence). Trimming took 3 bases from V and 6 from J, leaving 9 bases between them. The CDR3 reads CSASQGGQPQHF. The CDR3 DNA is TGCAGTGCTAGTCAGGGTGGTCAGCCCCAGCATTTT.

V gene TRBV7-6 combines with J gene TRBJ1-4; no definite D call. Germline-derived CDR1 and CDR2 are SGHVS and FNYEAQ. The ends were cut back, 5 bases at V and 0 bases at J, with 10 bases in the middle. The CDR3 length is 15 residues. CDR3 in amino acids: CASSKDGATNEKLFF. The CDR3 DNA sequence: TGTGCCAGCAGCAAAGACGGGGCAACTAATGAAAAACTGTTTTTT.

The chain joins TRBV6-4 to TRBJ1-6; 9 positions match TRBD1. J lost 9 bases, V lost 4 bases, and 4 bases had no gene match. CDR1 is MRHNA, CDR2 SNTAGT, per germline. The CDR3 runs 14 residues. CDR3 residues: CASSATGGSSPLHF. The CDR3 coding sequence is TGTGCCAGCAGTGCCACAGGGGGCAGTTCACCCCTCCACTTT.